A single T cell receptor beta chain is shown here with its context. Its specificity is unknown. This CDR3 has 13 residues. Looked up from germline, CDR1 is DFQATT and CDR2 is SNEGSKA (reference sequence). This sample is drawn from a study of T cells expressing NK-cell markers. In the study overall: Cells sorted as CD3+CD56+NKG2C+, CD3+CD56+NKG2C- and CD3+CD56-NKG2C+ T cells supplied the TCR beta repertoires. One of eight sequenced donors was HCMV-seronegative; the other seven were seropositive.

TCR beta cDNA was made by 5'RACE template switching with UMIs. From the 5' RACE reads, TCRdb lists one entry per CDR3 protein and no DNA. This listing includes fewer than 300,000 distinct CDR3 sequences. Study results and limitations: Roughly 6 donors had dominant NKG2C+ clonotypes that comprised about 1.0-8% of their CD8+ T cells.

The material sequenced was blood T cells: a sorted CD56 or NKG2C T cell subset, CD4+ or CD8+ T cells, or bulk PBMC T cells (not recorded which). The chain links TRBV20-1 to TRBJ2-2; TCRdb outputs TRBD1, but without DNA this stays unchecked. The clonotype originates from a woman between 18 and 70 years old in good health. CDR3: CSASGGYTGELFF.